This TCR beta chain is from a study of T cells after yellow fever vaccination. Overall study results and limits: Booster sampling recovered most clones from primary vaccination (under 98% CD4, over 75% CD8).

By 5'RACE template switching, TCR cDNA was produced, with a universal primer site and UMIs added in the process. A single record per CDR3 protein comes from TCRdb applying MiXCR to the 5' RACE reads. The top ten hold 41% of the sample, which has about 73,000 distinct CDR3 sequences, approximately 7.5% seen once. This clonotype was counted only a few times. Its antigen remains unknown. This specimen was CD8+ T cells sorted from PBMCs, taken on the day of the yellow fever booster vaccination. The TCR originated in a man aged 25 to 45 who received the YFV17D yellow fever vaccine.

The CDR3 sequence is CAWNSGATEAFF. The CDR3 DNA sequence: TGTGCCTGGAATTCGGGGGCCACTGAAGCTTTCTTT. The rearrangement joins TRBV30 to TRBJ1-1; D perhaps matches TRBD1 (6 bases). Germline lookup yields CDR1 GTSNPN and CDR2 SVGIG (reference sequence). The CDR3 contains 12 residues. Trimming cost V 4 bases and J 4 bases, with 10 bases left between them.